Listed here are 3 T cell receptor beta chains from one sample, sequenced in a study of blood T cell repertoires in COVID-19. The data were produced by immunoSEQ multiplex PCR, yet TCRdb's version contains in-frame clones alone and is incomplete. The sample has 380,000 or so clones, approximately 86% seen once; the top ten hold around 2%. Sequenced: PBMCs or T cells enriched from blood (not recorded which). The receptors stem from a woman aged 40-49 years with acute COVID-19.

The chain combines TRBV29-1 with TRBJ2-6; 9 bases match TRBD2. The CDR3 is made up of 17 amino acids. Germline-derived CDR1 and CDR2 are SQVTM and ANQGSEA. The junction had 9 bases not matched to a gene; V was cut back by 4 bases and J by 2 bases. Here the CDR3 reads CSVVLPSGAPGANVLTF. The CDR3 nucleotides read TGCAGCGTTGTTCTGCCTAGCGGGGCCCCTGGGGCCAACGTCCTGACTTTC.

This clone was counted once. This chain joins TRBV7-2 and TRBJ2-7, with 8 bases aligning to TRBD2. Trimming took 6 bases from V and 2 from J; bases not matched to a gene: 3. CDR3 length: 13 residues. Germline-derived CDR1 and CDR2 are SGHTA and FQGNSA. The DNA of the CDR3 is TGTGCCAGCAGGCGAGCGGGGGCCTACGAGCAGTACTTC. Its translation: CASRRAGAYEQYF.

V and J are TRBV3-1 (or the pseudogene TRBV3-2) and TRBJ2-2; 7 nucleotides align to TRBD1. The CDR3 is 18 amino acids. Germline CDR1 reads LGHDT; CDR2 reads YNNKEL (reference sequence). J lost 8 bases, V lost 0 bases, and 15 bases had no gene match. This CDR3 is CASSQDIAGQDLTGELFF. CDR3 DNA sequence: TGTGCCAGCAGCCAAGATATAGCTGGACAGGACTTAACGGGGGAGCTGTTTTTT.